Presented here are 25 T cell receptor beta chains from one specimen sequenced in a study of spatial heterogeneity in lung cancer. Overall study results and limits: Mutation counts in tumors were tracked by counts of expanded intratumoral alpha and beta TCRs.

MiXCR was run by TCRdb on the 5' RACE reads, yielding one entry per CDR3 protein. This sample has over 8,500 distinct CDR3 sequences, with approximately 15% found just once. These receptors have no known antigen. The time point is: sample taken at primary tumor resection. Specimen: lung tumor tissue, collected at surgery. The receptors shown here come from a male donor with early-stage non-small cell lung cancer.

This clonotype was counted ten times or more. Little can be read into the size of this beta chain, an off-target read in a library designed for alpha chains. The chain's CDR3 is CASSPTPRSNYGYTF. Written as DNA, the CDR3 is TGTGCCAGCAGTCCTACCCCACGCAGCAACTATGGCTACACCTTC. The V and J genes are TRBV12-3 or TRBV12-4 and TRBJ1-2, with unresolved D. V lost 5 bases to trimming and J lost 2 bases, with 15 bases between them. There are 15 residues in the CDR3.

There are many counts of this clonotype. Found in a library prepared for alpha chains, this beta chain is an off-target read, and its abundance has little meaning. The CDR3: CASSQAFSSGANVLTF. CDR3 DNA: TGTGCCAGCAGTCAGGCATTTAGCTCTGGGGCCAACGTCCTGACTTTC. The chain employs TRBV12-3 or TRBV12-4 and TRBJ2-6, with D uncertain. Trimming pared 5 bases from V and 0 bases from J, leaving 11 bases between. The CDR3 contains 16 residues.

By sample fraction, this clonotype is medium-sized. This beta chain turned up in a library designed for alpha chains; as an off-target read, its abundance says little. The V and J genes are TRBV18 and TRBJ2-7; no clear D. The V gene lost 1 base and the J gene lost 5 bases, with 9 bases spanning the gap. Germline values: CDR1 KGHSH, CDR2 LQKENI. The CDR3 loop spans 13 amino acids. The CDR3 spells CASSPRAKDEQYF. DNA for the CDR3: TGTGCCAGCTCACCACGAGCTAAGGACGAGCAGTACTTC.

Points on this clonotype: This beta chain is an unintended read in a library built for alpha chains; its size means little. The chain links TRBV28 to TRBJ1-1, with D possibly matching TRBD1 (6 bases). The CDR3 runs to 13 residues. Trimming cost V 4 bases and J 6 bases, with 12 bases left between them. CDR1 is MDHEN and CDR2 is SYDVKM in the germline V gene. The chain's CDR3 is CASSSYRASEAFF. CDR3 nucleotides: TGTGCCAGCAGTTCCTACAGGGCGTCTGAAGCTTTCTTT.

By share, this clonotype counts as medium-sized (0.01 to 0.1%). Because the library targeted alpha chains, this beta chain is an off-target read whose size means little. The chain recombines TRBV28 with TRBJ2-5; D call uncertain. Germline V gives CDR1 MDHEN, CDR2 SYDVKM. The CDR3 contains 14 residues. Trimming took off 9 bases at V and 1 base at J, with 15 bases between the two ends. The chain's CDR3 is CASQISRSQETQYF. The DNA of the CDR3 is TGTGCCAGTCAGATATCTCGGAGCCAAGAGACCCAGTACTTC. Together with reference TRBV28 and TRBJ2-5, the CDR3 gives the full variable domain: DVKVTQSSRYLVKRTGEKVFLECVQDMDHENMFWYRQDPGLGLRLIYFSYDVKMKEKGDIPEGYSVSREKKERFSLILESASTNQTSMYLCASQISRSQETQYFGPGTRLLVL.

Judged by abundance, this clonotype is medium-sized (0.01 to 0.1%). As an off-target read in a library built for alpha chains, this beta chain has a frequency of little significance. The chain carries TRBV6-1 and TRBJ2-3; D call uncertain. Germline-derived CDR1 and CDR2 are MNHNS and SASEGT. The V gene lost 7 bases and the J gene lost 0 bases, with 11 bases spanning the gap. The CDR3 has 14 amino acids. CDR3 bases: TGTGCCAGCAAGGTTACGGTGAGCACAGATACGCAGTATTTT. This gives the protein CASKVTVSTDTQYF.

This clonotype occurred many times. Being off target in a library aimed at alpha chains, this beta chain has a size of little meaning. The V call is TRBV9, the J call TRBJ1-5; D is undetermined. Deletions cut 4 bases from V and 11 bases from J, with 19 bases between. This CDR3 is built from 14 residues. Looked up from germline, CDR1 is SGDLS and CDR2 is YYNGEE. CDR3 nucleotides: TGTGCCAGCAGCCCCGAGTCAGACTCCGGGTCCCAGCATTTT. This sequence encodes CASSPESDSGSQHF.

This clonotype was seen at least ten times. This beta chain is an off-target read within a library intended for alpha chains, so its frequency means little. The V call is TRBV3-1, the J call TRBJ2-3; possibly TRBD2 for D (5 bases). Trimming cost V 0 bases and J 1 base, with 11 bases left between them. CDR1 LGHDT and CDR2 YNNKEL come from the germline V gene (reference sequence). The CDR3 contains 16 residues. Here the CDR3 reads CASSQDVGEGTDTQYF. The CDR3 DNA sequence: TGTGCCAGCAGCCAAGATGTGGGAGAAGGCACAGATACGCAGTATTTT.

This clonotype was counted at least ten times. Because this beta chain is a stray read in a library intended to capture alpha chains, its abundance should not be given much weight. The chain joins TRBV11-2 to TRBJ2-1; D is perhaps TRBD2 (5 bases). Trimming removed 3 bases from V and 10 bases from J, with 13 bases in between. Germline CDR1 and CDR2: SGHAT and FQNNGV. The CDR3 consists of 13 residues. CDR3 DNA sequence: TGTGCCAGCAGCTTTCTGCTAGCTTCGGAGCAGTTCTTC. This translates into CASSFLLASEQFF.

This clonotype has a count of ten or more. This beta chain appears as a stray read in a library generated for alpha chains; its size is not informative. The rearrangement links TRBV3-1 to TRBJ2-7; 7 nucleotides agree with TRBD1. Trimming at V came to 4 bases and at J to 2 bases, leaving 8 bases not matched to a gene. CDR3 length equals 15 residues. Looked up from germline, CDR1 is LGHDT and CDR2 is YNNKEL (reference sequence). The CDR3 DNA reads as TGTGCCAGCAGCCTCCGTCGGGACAGACCCTACGAGCAGTACTTC. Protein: CASSLRRDRPYEQYF.

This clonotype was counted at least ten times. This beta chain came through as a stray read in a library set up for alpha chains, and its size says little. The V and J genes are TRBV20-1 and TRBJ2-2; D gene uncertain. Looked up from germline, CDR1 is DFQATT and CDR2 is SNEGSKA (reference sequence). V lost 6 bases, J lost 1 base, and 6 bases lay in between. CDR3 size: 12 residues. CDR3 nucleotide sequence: TGCAGTGCGGAAGAGAACACCGGGGAGCTGTTTTTT. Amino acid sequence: CSAEENTGELFF.

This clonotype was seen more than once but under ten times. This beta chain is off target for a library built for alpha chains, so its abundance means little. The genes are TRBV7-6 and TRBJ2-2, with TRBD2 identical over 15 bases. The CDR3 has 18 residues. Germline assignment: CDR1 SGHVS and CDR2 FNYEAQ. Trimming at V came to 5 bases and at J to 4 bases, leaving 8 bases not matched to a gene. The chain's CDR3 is CASSQGLAGGSSTGELFF. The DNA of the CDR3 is TGTGCCAGCAGCCAGGGACTAGCGGGGGGCAGCAGCACCGGGGAGCTGTTTTTT.

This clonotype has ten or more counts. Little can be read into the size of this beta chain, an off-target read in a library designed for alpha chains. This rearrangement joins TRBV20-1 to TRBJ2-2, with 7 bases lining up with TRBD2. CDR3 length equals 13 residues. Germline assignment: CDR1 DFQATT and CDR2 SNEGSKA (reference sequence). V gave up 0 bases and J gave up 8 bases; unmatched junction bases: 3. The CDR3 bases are TGCAGTGCTAGAGAGGCTAGCGGAGGGGAGCTGTTTTTT. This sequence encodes CSAREASGGELFF.

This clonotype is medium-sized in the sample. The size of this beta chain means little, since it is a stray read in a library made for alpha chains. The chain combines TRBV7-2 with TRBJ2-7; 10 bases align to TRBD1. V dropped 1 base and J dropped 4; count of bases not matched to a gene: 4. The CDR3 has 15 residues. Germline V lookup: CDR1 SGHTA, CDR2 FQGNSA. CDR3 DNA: TGTGCCAGCAGCTTAGTAACGGGACAGGGGTACGAGCAGTACTTC. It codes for CASSLVTGQGYEQYF. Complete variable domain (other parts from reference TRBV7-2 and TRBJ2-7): GAGVSQSPSNKVTEKGKDVELRCDPISGHTALYWYRQSLGQGLEFLIYFQGNSAPDKSGLPSDRFSAERTGGSVSTLTIQRTQQEDSAVYLCASSLVTGQGYEQYFGPGTRLTVT.

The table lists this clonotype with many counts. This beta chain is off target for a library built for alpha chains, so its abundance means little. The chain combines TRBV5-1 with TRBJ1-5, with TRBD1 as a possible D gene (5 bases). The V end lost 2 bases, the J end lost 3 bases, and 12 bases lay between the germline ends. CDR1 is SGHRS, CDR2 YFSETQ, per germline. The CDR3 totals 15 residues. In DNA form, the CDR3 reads TGCGCCAGCAGCTTTTGGGCGGGGGACAATCAGCCCCAGCATTTT. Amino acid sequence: CASSFWAGDNQPQHF.

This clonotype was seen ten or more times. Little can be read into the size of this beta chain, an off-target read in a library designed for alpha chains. The CDR3 loop reads CASSLLDYGYTF. CDR3 nucleotide sequence: TGTGCCAGCAGCTTACTAGACTATGGCTACACCTTC. V gene TRBV7-9 combines with J gene TRBJ1-2; D gene unclear. V shed 2 bases and J shed 3 bases, with 4 bases lying between them. From germline, CDR1 is SEHNR and CDR2 FQNEAQ (reference sequence). This CDR3 is 12 amino acids long.

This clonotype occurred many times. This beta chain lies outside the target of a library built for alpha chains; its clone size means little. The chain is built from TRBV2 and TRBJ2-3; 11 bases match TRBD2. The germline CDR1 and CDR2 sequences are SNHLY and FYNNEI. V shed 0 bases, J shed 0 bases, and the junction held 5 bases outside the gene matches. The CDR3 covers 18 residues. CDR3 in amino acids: CASSEAMTSGTSTDTQYF. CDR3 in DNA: TGTGCCAGCAGTGAAGCGATGACTAGCGGGACTAGCACAGATACGCAGTATTTT.

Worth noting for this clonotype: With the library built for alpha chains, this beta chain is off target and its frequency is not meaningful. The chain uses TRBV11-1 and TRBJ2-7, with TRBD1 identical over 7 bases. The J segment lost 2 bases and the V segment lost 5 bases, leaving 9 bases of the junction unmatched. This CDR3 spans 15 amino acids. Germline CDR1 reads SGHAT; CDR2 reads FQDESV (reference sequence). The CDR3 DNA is TGTGCCAGCAGCCTCGAGGACAGGCCGACCTACGAGCAGTACTTC. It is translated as CASSLEDRPTYEQYF.

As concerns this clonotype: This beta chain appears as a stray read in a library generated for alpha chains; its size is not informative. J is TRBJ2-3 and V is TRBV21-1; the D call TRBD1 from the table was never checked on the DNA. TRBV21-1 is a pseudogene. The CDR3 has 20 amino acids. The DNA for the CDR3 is TGTGCCAGCAGCAAAACGCCAGGGCTCCCAAAGCGCGGTCTCACAGATACGCAGTATTTT. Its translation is CASSKTPGLPKRGLTDTQYF.

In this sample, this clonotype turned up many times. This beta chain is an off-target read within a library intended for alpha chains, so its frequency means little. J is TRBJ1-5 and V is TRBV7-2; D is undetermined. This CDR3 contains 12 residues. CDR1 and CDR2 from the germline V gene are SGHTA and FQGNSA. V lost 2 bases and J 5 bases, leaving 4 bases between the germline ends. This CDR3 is CASSLLDQPQHF. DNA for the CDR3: TGTGCCAGCAGCTTATTAGATCAGCCCCAGCATTTT.

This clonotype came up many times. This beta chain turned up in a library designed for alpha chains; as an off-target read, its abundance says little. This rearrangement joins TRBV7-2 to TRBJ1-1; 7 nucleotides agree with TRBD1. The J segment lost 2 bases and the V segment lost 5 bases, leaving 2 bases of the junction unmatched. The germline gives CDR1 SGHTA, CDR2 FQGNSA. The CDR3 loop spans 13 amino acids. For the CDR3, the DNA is TGTGCCAGCAGCCGACAGGGTAACACTGAAGCTTTCTTT. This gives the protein CASSRQGNTEAFF.

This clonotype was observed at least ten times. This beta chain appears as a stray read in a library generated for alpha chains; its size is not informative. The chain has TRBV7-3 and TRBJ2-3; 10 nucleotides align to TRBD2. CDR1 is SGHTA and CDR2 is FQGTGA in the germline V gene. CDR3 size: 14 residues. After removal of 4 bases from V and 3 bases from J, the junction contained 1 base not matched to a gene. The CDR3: CASSSGLATDTQYF. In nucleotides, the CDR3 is TGTGCCAGCAGCTCGGGACTAGCGACAGATACGCAGTATTTT.

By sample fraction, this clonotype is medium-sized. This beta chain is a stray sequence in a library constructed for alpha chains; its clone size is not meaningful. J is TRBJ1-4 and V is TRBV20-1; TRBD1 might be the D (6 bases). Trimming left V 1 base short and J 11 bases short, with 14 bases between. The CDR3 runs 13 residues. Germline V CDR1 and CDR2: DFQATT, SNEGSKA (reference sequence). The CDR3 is CSARAAGEWKLFF. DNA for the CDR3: TGCAGTGCTAGAGCGGCAGGGGAATGGAAACTGTTTTTT.

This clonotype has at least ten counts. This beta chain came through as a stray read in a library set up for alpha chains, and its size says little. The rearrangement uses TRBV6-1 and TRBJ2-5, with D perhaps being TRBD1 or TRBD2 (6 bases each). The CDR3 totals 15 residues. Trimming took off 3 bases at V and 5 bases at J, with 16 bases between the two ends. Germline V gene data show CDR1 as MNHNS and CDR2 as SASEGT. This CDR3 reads CASSDGRGLIETQYF. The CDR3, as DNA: TGTGCCAGCAGTGATGGCAGGGGACTCATCGAGACCCAGTACTTC.

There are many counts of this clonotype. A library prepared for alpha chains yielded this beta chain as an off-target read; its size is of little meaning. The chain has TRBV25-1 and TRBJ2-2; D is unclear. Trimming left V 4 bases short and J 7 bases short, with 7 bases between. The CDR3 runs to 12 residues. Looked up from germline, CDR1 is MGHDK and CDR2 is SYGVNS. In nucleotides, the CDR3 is TGTGCCAGCAGTGCTTTCAGCGGGGAGCTGTTTTTT. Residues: CASSAFSGELFF. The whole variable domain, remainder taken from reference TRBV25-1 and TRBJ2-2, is EADIYQTPRYLVIGTGKKITLECSQTMGHDKMYWYQQDPGMELHLIHYSYGVNSTEKGDLSSESTVSRIRTEHFPLTLESARPSHTSQYLCASSAFSGELFFGEGSRLTVL.